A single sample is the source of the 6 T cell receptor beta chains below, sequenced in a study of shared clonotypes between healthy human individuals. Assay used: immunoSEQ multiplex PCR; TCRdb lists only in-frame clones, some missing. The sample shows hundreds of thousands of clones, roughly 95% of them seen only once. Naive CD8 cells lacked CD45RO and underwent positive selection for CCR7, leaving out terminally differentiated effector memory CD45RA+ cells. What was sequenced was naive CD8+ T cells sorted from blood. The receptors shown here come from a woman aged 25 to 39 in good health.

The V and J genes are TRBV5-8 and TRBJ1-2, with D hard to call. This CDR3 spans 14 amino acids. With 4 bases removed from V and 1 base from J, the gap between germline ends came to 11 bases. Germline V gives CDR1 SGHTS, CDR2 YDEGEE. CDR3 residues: CASSVRDFNYGYTF. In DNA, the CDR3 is TGTGCCAGCAGCGTCCGGGATTTTAACTATGGCTACACCTTC. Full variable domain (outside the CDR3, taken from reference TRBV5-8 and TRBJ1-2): EAGVTQSPTHLIKTRGQQATLRCSPISGHTSVYWYQQALGLGLQFLLWYDEGEERNRGNFPPRFSGRQFPNYSSELNVNALELEDSALYLCASSVRDFNYGYTFGSGTRLTVV.

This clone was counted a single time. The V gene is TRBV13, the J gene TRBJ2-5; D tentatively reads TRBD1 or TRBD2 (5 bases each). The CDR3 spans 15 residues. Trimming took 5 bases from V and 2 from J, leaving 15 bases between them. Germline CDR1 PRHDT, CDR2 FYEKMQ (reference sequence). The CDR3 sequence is CASSAPGTFQETQYF. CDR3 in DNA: TGTGCCAGCAGCGCCCCTGGGACCTTTCAAGAGACCCAGTACTTC.

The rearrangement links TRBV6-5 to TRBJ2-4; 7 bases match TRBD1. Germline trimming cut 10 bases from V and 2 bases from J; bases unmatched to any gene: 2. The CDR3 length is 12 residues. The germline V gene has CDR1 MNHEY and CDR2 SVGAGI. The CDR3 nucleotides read TGTGCCACCAGGGGGACCAAAAACATTCAGTACTTC. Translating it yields CATRGTKNIQYF.

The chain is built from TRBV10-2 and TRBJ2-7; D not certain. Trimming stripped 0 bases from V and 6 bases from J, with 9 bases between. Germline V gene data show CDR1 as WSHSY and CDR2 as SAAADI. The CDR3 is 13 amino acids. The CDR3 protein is CASSESIPLEQYF. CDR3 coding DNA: TGCGCCAGCAGTGAGTCGATCCCGCTCGAGCAGTACTTC.

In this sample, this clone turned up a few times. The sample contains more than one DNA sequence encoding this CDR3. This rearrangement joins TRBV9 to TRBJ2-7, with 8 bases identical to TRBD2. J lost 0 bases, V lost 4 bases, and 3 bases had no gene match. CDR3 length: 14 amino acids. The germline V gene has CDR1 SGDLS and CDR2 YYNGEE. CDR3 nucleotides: TGTGCCAGCAGCCCGAGCGGGAGCTCCTACGAGCAGTACTTC. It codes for CASSPSGSSYEQYF.

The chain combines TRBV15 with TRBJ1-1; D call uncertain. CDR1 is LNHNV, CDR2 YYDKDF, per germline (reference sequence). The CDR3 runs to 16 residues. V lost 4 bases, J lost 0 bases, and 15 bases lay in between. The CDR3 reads CATSKGMGRMNTEAFF. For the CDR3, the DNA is TGTGCCACCAGCAAGGGAATGGGGAGAATGAACACTGAAGCTTTCTTT.